A selection of T cell receptor beta chains follows, all from one sample in a study of spatial heterogeneity in lung cancer. TCRdb re-called the 5' RACE reads with MiXCR, one entry per CDR3 protein. Of 95,000 to 130,000 distinct CDR3 sequences in the sample, 12% are singletons; the top ten hold approximately 17%. The sample here was PBMCs, taken at follow-up. The receptors originated from a male donor with early-stage non-small cell lung cancer. CDR3s leave out the opening cysteine and the closing phenylalanine or tryptophan. Only some rows state a clone size, as once, few, many or a class for expanded clones.

clone_size	v_call	j_call	cdr3_aa
many	TRBV29-1	TRBJ2-3	SVGEDTQY
many	TRBV28	TRBJ2-5	ASSLVYQETQY
-	TRBV12-3/TRBV12-4	TRBJ2-1	ATSRRTGATGNEQF
many	TRBV7-2	TRBJ2-6	ASSRDSAGANVLT
many	TRBV20-1	TRBJ1-6	SARADRGLH
few	TRBV7-9	TRBJ2-3	ASSLAEQGAFTDTQY
many	TRBV29-1	TRBJ2-5	SVGGTTGRETQY
few	TRBV4-3	TRBJ2-7	ASSQGLAGVGEQY
few	TRBV5-1	TRBJ1-1	ASSPENTGADTEAF
-	TRBV4-1	TRBJ1-5	ASSHPDRPGNQPQH
-	TRBV7-6	TRBJ1-2	ASSLRPAQGYGYT
few	TRBV11-2	TRBJ2-1	ASSLGREDEQF
many	TRBV11-3	TRBJ2-1	ASSLELGPGEQF
many	TRBV28	TRBJ1-5	ASSSGQGARTGH
-	TRBV7-6	TRBJ2-7	ASSPGPYEQY
many	TRBV7-9	TRBJ1-6	ASSSDSLSPLH
-	TRBV10-2	TRBJ2-1	ASSDRGQTYNEQF
few	TRBV20-1	TRBJ2-7	SARARLPAKYEQY
few	TRBV7-2	TRBJ2-3	ASSLVRGTDTQY